The T cell receptor beta chain described here comes from a study of T cells in Graves' hyperthyroidism and ophthalmopathy. Amplified TCR beta CDR3 regions derived from RNA transcripts. The HTBI primer set was used in a first-round RT-PCR of the TCR CDR3. TCRdb analysed the multiplex PCR reads with MiXCR anew, one entry per CDR3 protein. The sample shows roughly 500,000 distinct CDR3 sequences, around a fifth of them seen only once. The germline V and J ends were trimmed by 2 bases and 2 bases, with 20 bases remaining between them. This CDR3 has 18 residues. Germline V gene lookup returns CDR1 SGHVS and CDR2 FNYEAQ. Thyroid ultrasound, orbital computed tomography, clinical symptoms, and serum thyroxine and TRAb underpinned diagnoses. The PBMCs were taken from approximately 9.7 ml of fresh peripheral blood. Turning to this clonotype: The antigen remains unidentified.

The study, taken as a whole, reports: Most expanded thyroid clonotypes above 0.001 also appeared in blood.

The sequence was collected from a woman in her sixties or seventies with Graves' ophthalmopathy. The chain uses TRBV7-6 and TRBJ2-3; D is uncertain. Sequenced sample: blood. The CDR3 is CASSLFGVVSISTDTQYF. In nucleotides, the CDR3 is TGTGCCAGCAGCTTATTCGGTGTGGTCAGTATATCCACAGATACGCAGTATTTT. Complete variable domain (other parts from reference TRBV7-6 and TRBJ2-3): GAGVSQSPRYKVTKRGQDVALRCDPISGHVSLYWYRQALGQGPEFLTYFNYEAQQDKSGLPNDRFSAERPEGSISTLTIQRTEQRDSAMYRCASSLFGVVSISTDTQYFGPGTRLTVL.